This is a list of T cell receptor beta chains from one sample in a study of blood T cell repertoires in COVID-19. TCRdb keeps only in-frame clones here, not all; method: immunoSEQ multiplex PCR. Here the sample spans about 110,000 clones, less than 85% being singletons. Sequenced input: peripheral blood. These receptors were obtained from a man between 70 and 80 years old with active or convalescent COVID-19. CDR3s include the opening cysteine and the closing phenylalanine or tryptophan.

v_call cdr3_aa
TRBV19 CASRRGTGWGNQPQHF
TRBV29-1 CSVEGGQLPYEQYF
TRBV20-1 CSASRGGPTDTQYF
TRBV3-1/TRBV3-2 CASRVAGGTDTQYF
TRBV7-9 CASIQTSAFTDTQYF
TRBV11-2 CASSVEGGGTEAFF
TRBV11-2 CASSTDRNYGYTF
TRBV10-3 CAISAPELAGGPKEQFF
TRBV6-1 CASSEGGRTSNYGYTF
TRBV3-1/TRBV3-2 CASSQELLSAEQFF
TRBV5-1 CASSSGVGGPATDTQYF
TRBV7-3 CASSPFPGQGTEAFF
TRBV30 CAWAVGSSYNEQFF
TRBV6-4 CASSPGTAGANVLTF
TRBV6-5 CASSYSRGIKSYEQYF
TRBV30 CAWRTNRGWAPLHF
TRBV5-5 CASSLERTSGGALGETQYF
TRBV9 CASSGRGLGSYNEQFF
TRBV6-5 CASSQGPNYGYTF
TRBV7-9 CASSSFFTGLLRTDTQYF